The 24 T cell receptor beta chains listed next were all sequenced from one sample in a study of T cell responses to AZD1222 COVID-19 vaccine. This table comes from immunoSEQ multiplex PCR, and its TCRdb copy is limited to in-frame clones, with some not included. There are 100,000 or so clones in the sample; roughly 90% occur only once, and roughly 1.1% lies in the top ten. The sequencing here drew on peripheral blood, taken on day 0 of AZD1222 vaccination. The receptors stem from an adult in good health.

The chain uses TRBV7-9 and TRBJ1-2, with D hard to call. V dropped 6 bases and J dropped 8 bases, with 16 bases sitting between them. Per the germline V gene, CDR1 is SEHNR and CDR2 is FQNEAQ (reference sequence). The CDR3 sequence is 13 residues long. This CDR3 reads CASRASGSDGYTF. The DNA for the CDR3 is TGTGCCAGCAGGGCGAGCGGGTCAGACGGCTACACCTTC.

The chain recombines TRBV9 with TRBJ2-7, with D tentatively TRBD1 (5 bases). The CDR3 is made up of 14 amino acids. V was clipped by 4 bases and J by 6 bases, with 17 bases between them. Germline V CDR1 and CDR2: SGDLS, YYNGEE. CDR3 sequence (DNA): TGTGCCAGCAGCCGTAAGGGCAGGGAAAGCGAGCAGTACTTC. Its translation: CASSRKGRESEQYF.

This chain joins TRBV6-5 and TRBJ2-1; D gene unclear. The CDR3 runs 14 residues. CDR1 is MNHEY and CDR2 is SVGAGI in the germline V gene. The V gene lost 0 bases and the J gene lost 4 bases, with 7 bases spanning the gap. The chain's CDR3 is CASSYSRAYNEQFF. CDR3 coding DNA: TGTGCCAGCAGTTACTCGAGAGCATACAATGAGCAGTTCTTC.

This sequence joins TRBV9 and TRBJ1-3, with 8 positions matching TRBD1. CDR3 size: 16 residues. Germline CDR1 and CDR2: SGDLS and YYNGEE. V lost 3 bases to trimming and J lost 0 bases; unmatched junction nucleotides: 5. Here the CDR3 reads CASSATGASSGNTIYF. CDR3 sequence (DNA): TGTGCCAGCAGCGCGACAGGGGCGAGCTCTGGAAACACCATATATTTT. The full variable domain, its missing parts supplied by reference TRBV9 and TRBJ1-3, is DSGVTQTPKHLITATGQRVTLRCSPRSGDLSVYWYQQSLDQGLQFLIQYYNGEERAKGNILERFSAQQFPDLHSELNLSSLELGDSALYFCASSATGASSGNTIYFGEGSWLTVV.

Turning to this clone: Other DNA sequences from this sample encode an identical CDR3 as well. This chain connects TRBV30 to TRBJ1-1; D call uncertain. Germline assignment: CDR1 GTSNPN and CDR2 SVGIG (reference sequence). The CDR3 length is 11 residues. V was clipped by 4 bases and J by 1 base, with 4 bases between them. The CDR3 sequence: CAWKGNTEAFF. For the CDR3, the DNA is TGTGCCTGGAAAGGGAACACTGAAGCTTTCTTT.

The chain employs TRBV4-3 and TRBJ2-1; 10 nucleotides line up with TRBD2. This CDR3 has 16 amino acids. The germline CDR1 and CDR2 sequences are LGHNA and YSLEER. V dropped 4 bases and J dropped 10; count of bases not matched to a gene: 13. The CDR3 bases are TGCGCCAGCAGCCTAGGGGCTAGCGGGAGTTATGACGAGCAGTTCTTC. Protein product: CASSLGASGSYDEQFF.

The chain joins TRBV28 to TRBJ2-4; weak D call: TRBD1 (5 bases). CDR3 length equals 14 residues. CDR1 is MDHEN and CDR2 is SYDVKM in the germline V gene. The germline V and J ends were trimmed by 6 bases and 0 bases, with 9 bases remaining between them. CDR3 amino acids: CASRGQGAKNIQYF. In DNA, the CDR3 is TGTGCCAGCAGAGGGCAGGGAGCCAAAAACATTCAGTACTTC.

The chain employs TRBV3-1 (or the pseudogene TRBV3-2) and TRBJ2-1; the D is unclear. The V and J ends lost 1 base and 8 bases respectively, with 3 bases between them. In germline, CDR1 is LGHDT, CDR2 YNNKEL (reference sequence). The CDR3 runs to 11 residues. CDR3 residues: CASSQGYEQFF. The CDR3 region has the DNA TGTGCCAGCAGCCAAGGCTATGAGCAGTTCTTC.

The genes are TRBV4-2 and TRBJ1-1; D is undetermined. V was clipped by 0 bases and J by 1 base, with 15 bases between them. This CDR3 is built from 17 residues. CDR1 LGHNA and CDR2 YNFKEQ come from the germline V gene. CDR3 in DNA: TGTGCCAGCAGCCAAGATCATATTGGGCAGACGAACACTGAAGCTTTCTTT. It yields the protein CASSQDHIGQTNTEAFF.

The chain links TRBV5-6 to TRBJ2-1; 10 bases are a match to TRBD2. There are 15 residues in the CDR3. Germline V gene lookup returns CDR1 SGHDT and CDR2 YYEEEE. After removal of 1 base from V and 5 bases from J, the junction contained 3 bases not matched to a gene. The CDR3 loop is CASSLTSGTHNEQFF. CDR3 sequence (DNA): TGTGCCAGCAGCTTGACTAGCGGGACCCACAATGAGCAGTTCTTC.

The rearrangement links TRBV7-9 to TRBJ1-1; no clear D. CDR1 is SEHNR and CDR2 is FQNEAQ in the germline V gene (reference sequence). This CDR3 has 13 amino acids. V lost 2 bases, J lost 5 bases, and 9 bases lay in between. The DNA for the CDR3 is TGTGCCAGCAGCTTACCCCGGGTGACTGAAGCTTTCTTT. Translation: CASSLPRVTEAFF.

This chain links TRBV18 with TRBJ1-6, with D hard to call. V gave up 3 bases and J gave up 8 bases, with 8 bases separating them. The germline gives CDR1 KGHSH, CDR2 LQKENI. The CDR3 length is 13 residues. CDR3 nucleotide sequence: TGTGCCAGCTCACCGAGTGTTGATTCACCCCTCCACTTT. It translates to CASSPSVDSPLHF.

CDR3 nucleotides: TGTGCCAGCAGTGAATCCAGGGGTGCGGGAAACACCATATATTTT. This codes for CASSESRGAGNTIYF. The chain couples TRBV2 to TRBJ1-3, with D maybe TRBD1 (6 bases). Trimming stripped 2 bases from V and 4 bases from J, with 12 bases between. The CDR3 loop spans 15 amino acids. CDR1 is SNHLY and CDR2 is FYNNEI in the germline V gene. Complete variable domain (other parts from reference TRBV2 and TRBJ1-3): EPEVTQTPSHQVTQMGQEVILRCVPISNHLYFYWYRQILGQKVEFLVSFYNNEISEKSEIFDDQFSVERPDGSNFTLKIRSTKLEDSAMYFCASSESRGAGNTIYFGEGSWLTVV.

The chain is built from TRBV3-1 (or the pseudogene TRBV3-2) and TRBJ2-7, with unresolved D. V was shortened by 0 bases and J by 0 bases, with 9 bases between the two germline ends. CDR1 and CDR2 (germline): LGHDT, YNNKEL (reference sequence). The CDR3 has 15 residues. CDR3 sequence reads: CASSQEWRSSYEQYF. The CDR3, as DNA: TGTGCCAGCAGCCAAGAATGGCGCAGCTCCTACGAGCAGTACTTC.

This clone was detected once. The chain has TRBV19 and TRBJ2-3, with 9 bases fitting TRBD1. V dropped 3 bases and J dropped 2; count of bases not matched to a gene: 6. CDR3 size: 16 residues. Germline loops: CDR1 LNHDA, CDR2 SQIVND (reference sequence). Here the CDR3 reads CASSIGTGSYTDTQYF. The CDR3 DNA is TGTGCCAGTAGTATCGGGACAGGGTCCTACACAGATACGCAGTATTTT.

The chain recombines TRBV27 with TRBJ2-1; D gene ambiguous. Trimming left V 5 bases short and J 0 bases short, with 8 bases between. This CDR3 comprises 14 residues. CDR1 and CDR2 from the germline V gene are MNHEY and SMNVEV (reference sequence). CDR3 amino acids: CASSDWGSYNEQFF. As DNA, the CDR3 is TGTGCCAGCAGTGACTGGGGCTCCTACAATGAGCAGTTCTTC.

V usage is TRBV5-1 and J usage is TRBJ1-1; D not certain. Per germline, CDR1 SGHRS and CDR2 YFSETQ. The CDR3 contains 13 residues. V lost 2 bases to trimming and J lost 0 bases, with 5 bases between them. In DNA, the CDR3 is TGCGCCAGCAGCTTCCAGCTGAACACTGAAGCTTTCTTT. Its translation: CASSFQLNTEAFF. Using reference TRBV5-1 and TRBJ1-1 for the parts outside the CDR3, the full variable domain is KAGVTQTPRYLIKTRGQQVTLSCSPISGHRSVSWYQQTPGQGLQFLFEYFSETQRNKGNFPGRFSGRQFSNSRSEMNVSTLELGDSALYLCASSFQLNTEAFFGQGTRLTVV.

This chain connects TRBV2 to TRBJ1-6; 7 bases align to TRBD1. Trimming removed 6 bases from V and 7 bases from J; junction bases left unmatched: 12. Germline V lookup: CDR1 SNHLY, CDR2 FYNNEI. The CDR3 contains 16 residues. The CDR3 DNA follows: TGTGCCAGCAGGGCAGGGGGATCCTTGGGGAATTCACCCCTCCACTTT. Translating gives CASRAGGSLGNSPLHF.

The chain links TRBV25-1 to TRBJ1-3; D not certain. The V gene lost 0 bases and the J gene lost 2 bases, with 17 bases spanning the gap. From germline, CDR1 is MGHDK and CDR2 SYGVNS. CDR3 size: 18 residues. CDR3 residues: CASSEYEGQGYPGNTIYF. The CDR3 DNA is TGTGCCAGCAGTGAATATGAAGGGCAAGGCTATCCTGGAAACACCATATATTTT.

V is TRBV4-2 and J is TRBJ2-1; 10 bases match TRBD2. The V gene's germline CDR1 is LGHNA and CDR2 YNFKEQ. The CDR3 runs 15 residues. Trimming at V came to 0 bases and at J to 10 bases, leaving 6 bases not matched to a gene. The CDR3 coding sequence is TGTGCCAGCAGCCAAGATCAGCTAGCGGGGGAAGAGCAGTTCTTC. Protein: CASSQDQLAGEEQFF.

This sequence joins TRBV24-1 and TRBJ1-1; possibly TRBD1 for D (5 bases). The V end lost 5 bases, the J end lost 3 bases, and 15 bases lay between the germline ends. Germline V gene lookup returns CDR1 KGHDR and CDR2 SFDVKD. CDR3 length: 15 residues. The CDR3 spells CATSGGQGYHTEAFF. The CDR3 DNA reads as TGTGCCACCAGTGGTGGGCAGGGCTATCACACTGAAGCTTTCTTT.

This chain uses TRBV7-2 with TRBJ2-1; D perhaps matches TRBD2 (6 bases). Germline CDR1 SGHTA, CDR2 FQGNSA. This CDR3 spans 14 amino acids. Between the trimmed V and J ends, which lost 3 bases and 1 base, there was a span of 7 bases. The CDR3 spells CASSLGLSYNEQFF. The CDR3 DNA sequence: TGTGCCAGCAGCTTGGGACTTTCCTACAATGAGCAGTTCTTC.

J is TRBJ2-1 and V is TRBV11-3; D not certain. Between the trimmed V and J ends, which lost 1 base and 2 bases, there was a span of 9 bases. The CDR3 covers 15 residues. From germline, CDR1 is SGHNT and CDR2 YENEEA. Here the CDR3 reads CASSLGRLAYNEQFF. Written as DNA, the CDR3 is TGTGCCAGCAGCTTAGGGCGGCTAGCCTACAATGAGCAGTTCTTC.

J is TRBJ1-1 and V is TRBV3-1 (or the pseudogene TRBV3-2), with D uncertain. V lost 1 base, J lost 2 bases, and 8 bases lay in between. The CDR3 spans 14 residues. The germline gives CDR1 LGHDT, CDR2 YNNKEL (reference sequence). This chain's CDR3 is CASSQGWSNTEAFF. CDR3 nucleotides: TGTGCCAGCAGCCAAGGCTGGTCCAACACTGAAGCTTTCTTT.